The rows below give T cell receptor beta chains drawn from one sample of a study of Graves' ophthalmopathy and Graves' hyperthyroidism. One entry per CDR3 protein results from TCRdb running MiXCR on the multiplex PCR reads. The table lists 660,000 or so distinct CDR3 sequences, about two fifths of them singletons. Sequenced sample: peripheral blood. These receptors originate from an adult man with Graves' ophthalmopathy. The CDR3 runs from the conserved cysteine through the conserved F or W. D genes are given only for firm matches. Only part of the rows carry a size: once, few, many, or a class if the clone is expanded.

j_call: TRBJ1-1
d_call: .
clone_size: many
v_call: TRBV7-3
cdr3_nt: TGTGCCAGCAGCTTGCAGGTAAACACTGAAGCTTTCTTT
cdr3_aa: CASSLQVNTEAFF

j_call: TRBJ1-3
d_call: .
clone_size: few
v_call: TRBV10-3
cdr3_nt: TGTGCCAGCAGTTACTTGGGGGGCGCAAGGACTGGAAACACCATATATTTT
cdr3_aa: CASSYLGGARTGNTIYF

j_call: TRBJ2-7
d_call: TRBD1
clone_size: .
v_call: TRBV6-6
cdr3_nt: TGTGCCAGCAGTTACGCGACAGGGGTTTGGGAGCAGTACTTC
cdr3_aa: CASSYATGVWEQYF

j_call: TRBJ1-3
d_call: .
clone_size: many
v_call: TRBV7-8
cdr3_nt: TGTGCCAGCAGCTTAGCGGTTCGGGGTTTTGGAAACACCATATATTTT
cdr3_aa: CASSLAVRGFGNTIYF

j_call: TRBJ2-3
d_call: .
clone_size: .
v_call: TRBV24-1
cdr3_nt: TGTGCCAGCAGTTACTTGGACAGCACGGATACGCAGTATTTT
cdr3_aa: CASSYLDSTDTQYF

j_call: TRBJ1-5
d_call: TRBD1
clone_size: many
v_call: TRBV4-2
cdr3_nt: TGTGCCAGCAGCCATCAAGACAGGGGGCTTGATCAGCCCCAGCATTTT
cdr3_aa: CASSHQDRGLDQPQHF

j_call: TRBJ1-3
d_call: .
clone_size: .
v_call: TRBV12-3/TRBV12-4
cdr3_nt: TGTGCCAGCAGTGCCGACCCGGACGGTGGAAACACCATATATTTT
cdr3_aa: CASSADPDGGNTIYF

j_call: TRBJ1-1
d_call: .
clone_size: few
v_call: TRBV7-2
cdr3_nt: TGTGCCAGCAGCCAACAGGGCGCGGGTGGAGAAGCTTTCTTT
cdr3_aa: CASSQQGAGGEAFF

j_call: TRBJ2-5
d_call: .
clone_size: few
v_call: TRBV30
cdr3_nt: TGTGCCTGGAGTGTGTCAGGGACCCAGTACTTC
cdr3_aa: CAWSVSGTQYF

j_call: TRBJ1-1
d_call: .
clone_size: .
v_call: TRBV2
cdr3_nt: TGTGCCAGCAGTGGGCAGGGGCTAAGGGGCACTGAAGCTTTCTTT
cdr3_aa: CASSGQGLRGTEAFF

j_call: TRBJ2-7
d_call: TRBD2
clone_size: .
v_call: TRBV9
cdr3_nt: TGTGCCAGCAGCCCCTCATCGTGGGGGGGTTTGACCTACGAGCAGTACTTC
cdr3_aa: CASSPSSWGGLTYEQYF

j_call: TRBJ2-5
d_call: TRBD2
clone_size: many
v_call: TRBV7-9
cdr3_nt: TGTGCCAGCACCCCCCAAGACCAGCGGGGGCCTGACCAAGAGACCCAGTACTTC
cdr3_aa: CASTPQDQRGPDQETQYF

j_call: TRBJ1-2
d_call: .
clone_size: few
v_call: TRBV13
cdr3_nt: TGTGCCAGCAGCTTAGGACTTAGGGCGCCGCGTGGCTACACCTTC
cdr3_aa: CASSLGLRAPRGYTF

j_call: TRBJ1-6
d_call: TRBD1
clone_size: .
v_call: TRBV7-2
cdr3_nt: TGTGCCAGCAGCTTCCAACCGGGACAGGGGATGTCACCCCTCCACTTT
cdr3_aa: CASSFQPGQGMSPLHF

j_call: TRBJ1-5
d_call: .
clone_size: many
v_call: TRBV19
cdr3_nt: TGTGCCAGTAGTAAGGCCACGACCAGGGCGGGCAATCAGCCCCAGCATTTT
cdr3_aa: CASSKATTRAGNQPQHF

j_call: TRBJ2-7
d_call: TRBD1
clone_size: .
v_call: TRBV11-2
cdr3_nt: TGTGCCAGCAGCCCGTGGACAGGGGGCTATTCCGGGGAGCTGTACTTC
cdr3_aa: CASSPWTGGYSGELYF

j_call: TRBJ2-7
d_call: .
clone_size: few
v_call: TRBV27
cdr3_nt: TGTGCCAGCAGTTCTGGGAATAGTCAGTACTTC
cdr3_aa: CASSSGNSQYF

j_call: TRBJ1-1
d_call: .
clone_size: many
v_call: TRBV20-1
cdr3_nt: TGCAGTGGACGGGTGAACACTGAAGCTTTCTTT
cdr3_aa: CSGRVNTEAFF

j_call: TRBJ1-1
d_call: TRBD1
clone_size: many
v_call: TRBV20-1
cdr3_nt: TGCAGTGCTAGAGAGGACAGGGGGCGTGGAGCTTTCTTT
cdr3_aa: CSAREDRGRGAFF

j_call: TRBJ1-3
d_call: .
clone_size: many
v_call: TRBV20-1
cdr3_nt: TGCAGTGCGGAGGACACCTTTAGCTCTGGAAACACCATATATTTT
cdr3_aa: CSAEDTFSSGNTIYF

j_call: TRBJ1-4
d_call: .
clone_size: .
v_call: TRBV7-9
cdr3_nt: TGTGCCAGCAGCAAAAGTGGCCAGGGTGAAAAACTGTTTTTT
cdr3_aa: CASSKSGQGEKLFF

j_call: TRBJ1-1
d_call: .
clone_size: few
v_call: TRBV9
cdr3_nt: TGTGCCAGCAGCGCTTCCCGGGAGCGGAACACTGAAGCTTTCTTT
cdr3_aa: CASSASRERNTEAFF

j_call: TRBJ2-5
d_call: .
clone_size: .
v_call: TRBV4-3
cdr3_nt: TGCGCCAGCAGCCAAGTTAAGGGACAGACCCAGTACTTC
cdr3_aa: CASSQVKGQTQYF

j_call: TRBJ2-7
d_call: TRBD1
clone_size: .
v_call: TRBV7-9
cdr3_nt: TGTGCCAGCAGGTCTCATGGGGACAGTTACTACGAGCAGTACTTC
cdr3_aa: CASRSHGDSYYEQYF

j_call: TRBJ1-2
d_call: .
clone_size: many
v_call: TRBV5-1
cdr3_nt: TGCGCCAGCAGCGATGGGACGTTTCGCTATGGCTACACCTTC
cdr3_aa: CASSDGTFRYGYTF

j_call: TRBJ2-7
d_call: .
clone_size: few
v_call: TRBV2
cdr3_nt: TGTGCCATCCCTAAGGGGGGGCCCGGGTCCTACGAGCAGTACTTC
cdr3_aa: CAIPKGGPGSYEQYF

j_call: TRBJ1-1
d_call: TRBD1
clone_size: once
v_call: TRBV20-1
cdr3_nt: TGCAGTGCGAGGACAGGGCAGGACACTGAAGCTTTCTTT
cdr3_aa: CSARTGQDTEAFF

j_call: TRBJ1-2
d_call: .
clone_size: many
v_call: TRBV6-6
cdr3_nt: TGTGCCAGCAGTTCCTCAGGGCAATACGGCTACACCTTC
cdr3_aa: CASSSSGQYGYTF

j_call: TRBJ2-3
d_call: TRBD2
clone_size: .
v_call: TRBV7-9
cdr3_nt: TGTGCCAGCAGCCCCGCTAGCGGGAGACCCACAGATACGCAGTATTTT
cdr3_aa: CASSPASGRPTDTQYF

j_call: TRBJ2-7
d_call: .
clone_size: .
v_call: TRBV12-3/TRBV12-4
cdr3_nt: TGTGCCAGCAGCAGGGACCCGAGCTCCTACGAGCAGTACTTC
cdr3_aa: CASSRDPSSYEQYF

j_call: TRBJ2-7
d_call: TRBD1
clone_size: .
v_call: TRBV2
cdr3_nt: TGTGCCAGCAGTGGGACAGGGGGCGACGAGCAGTACTTC
cdr3_aa: CASSGTGGDEQYF

j_call: TRBJ1-6
d_call: .
clone_size: many
v_call: TRBV12-3/TRBV12-4
cdr3_nt: TGTGCCAGCAGTTCCAGGGTGACCTATAATTCACCCCTCCACTTT
cdr3_aa: CASSSRVTYNSPLHF

j_call: TRBJ2-1
d_call: .
clone_size: once
v_call: TRBV5-1
cdr3_nt: TGCGCCAGCAGCTTGGCAGCGACAGGGAGGGATGAGCAGTTCTTC
cdr3_aa: CASSLAATGRDEQFF

j_call: TRBJ1-1
d_call: TRBD1
clone_size: .
v_call: TRBV15
cdr3_nt: TGTGCCACCAGCAGTGCCGGACAGGAGAACACTGAAGCTTTCTTT
cdr3_aa: CATSSAGQENTEAFF

j_call: TRBJ2-7
d_call: TRBD1
clone_size: .
v_call: TRBV11-2
cdr3_nt: TGTGCCAGCACGCAAGGGACAGGGTGGTACGAGCAGTACTTC
cdr3_aa: CASTQGTGWYEQYF